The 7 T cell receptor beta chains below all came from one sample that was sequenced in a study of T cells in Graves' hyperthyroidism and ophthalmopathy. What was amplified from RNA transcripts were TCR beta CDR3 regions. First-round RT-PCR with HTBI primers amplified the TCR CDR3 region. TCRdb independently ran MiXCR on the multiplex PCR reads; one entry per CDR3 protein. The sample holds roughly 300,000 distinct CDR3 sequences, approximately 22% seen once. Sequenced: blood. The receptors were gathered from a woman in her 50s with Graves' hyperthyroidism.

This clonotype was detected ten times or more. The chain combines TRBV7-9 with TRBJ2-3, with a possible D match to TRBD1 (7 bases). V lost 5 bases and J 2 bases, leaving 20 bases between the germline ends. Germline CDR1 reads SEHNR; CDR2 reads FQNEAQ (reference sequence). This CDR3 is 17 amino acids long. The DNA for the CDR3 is TGTGCCAGCAGCCCAGGGGGAGGACAGGTCTTCACAGATACGCAGTATTTT. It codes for CASSPGGGQVFTDTQYF.

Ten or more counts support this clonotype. The CDR3 here is CSASLGLAGRSSYNEQFF. CDR3 in DNA: TGCAGTGCTAGTCTGGGACTAGCGGGTAGGAGCTCCTACAATGAGCAGTTCTTC. The chain is built from TRBV20-1 and TRBJ2-1, with TRBD2 matching over 12 bases. Germline V gene lookup returns CDR1 DFQATT and CDR2 SNEGSKA (reference sequence). The CDR3 sequence is 18 residues long. The V and J ends lost 3 bases and 0 bases, in that order; junction bases with no gene match: 9.

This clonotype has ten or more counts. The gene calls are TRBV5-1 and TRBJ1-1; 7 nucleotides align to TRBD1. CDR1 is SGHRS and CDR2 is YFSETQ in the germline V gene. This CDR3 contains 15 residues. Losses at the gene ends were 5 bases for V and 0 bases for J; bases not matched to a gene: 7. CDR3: CASRGTDNMNTEAFF. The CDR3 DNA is TGCGCCAGCAGGGGGACAGACAACATGAACACTGAAGCTTTCTTT.

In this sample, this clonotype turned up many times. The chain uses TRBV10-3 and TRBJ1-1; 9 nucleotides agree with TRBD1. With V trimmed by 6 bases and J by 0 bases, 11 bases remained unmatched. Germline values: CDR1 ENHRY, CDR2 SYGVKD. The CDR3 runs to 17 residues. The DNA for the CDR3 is TGTGCCATCAGGGGACAGGGAGGAAGGGGGATGAACACTGAAGCTTTCTTT. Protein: CAIRGQGGRGMNTEAFF.

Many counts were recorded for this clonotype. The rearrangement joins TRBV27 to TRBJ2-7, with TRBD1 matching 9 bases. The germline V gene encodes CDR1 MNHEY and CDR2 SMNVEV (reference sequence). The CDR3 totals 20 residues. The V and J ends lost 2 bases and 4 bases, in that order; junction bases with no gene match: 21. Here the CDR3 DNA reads TGTGCCAGCAGTTTACTGAGTTCCGGGACAGGGCATCGACGAGCTTACGAGCAGTACTTC. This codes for CASSLLSSGTGHRRAYEQYF.

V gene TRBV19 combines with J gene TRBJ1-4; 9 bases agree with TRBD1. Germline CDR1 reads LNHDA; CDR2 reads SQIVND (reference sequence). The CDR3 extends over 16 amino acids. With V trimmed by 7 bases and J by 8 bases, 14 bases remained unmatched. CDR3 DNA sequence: TGTGCCAGTACTTCCTCCGGGACAGGGTTGGGAGAAAAACTGTTTTTT. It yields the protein CASTSSGTGLGEKLFF.

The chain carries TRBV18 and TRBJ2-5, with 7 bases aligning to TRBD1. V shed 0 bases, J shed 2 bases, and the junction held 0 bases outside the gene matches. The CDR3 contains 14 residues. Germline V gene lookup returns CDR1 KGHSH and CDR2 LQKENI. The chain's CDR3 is CASSPPGQQETQYF. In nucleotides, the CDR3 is TGTGCCAGCTCACCACCGGGACAGCAAGAGACCCAGTACTTC.